This entry concerns a single T cell receptor (beta chain). Its antigen is undetermined. Here immunoSEQ multiplex PCR was the method, and the copy in TCRdb shows in-frame clones only, minus some. The sample consists of under 750,000 clones, around 70% of them appearing once. Germline CDR1 MNHEY, CDR2 SVGAGI. The ends were cut back, 4 bases at V and 4 bases at J, with 13 bases in the middle. The CDR3 is 15 amino acids. This entry comes from a study of shared clonotypes between healthy human individuals. Study findings and constraints: The four-donor shared clonotypes exceeded non-shared clonotypes in generation probability, with non-shared ones scoring lower. For naive CD4 cells, roughly 5% of clonotypes were shared across a few donors. Sorted-subset sequencing was shown by rarefaction to be incomplete despite large depth.

The receptor's source is a woman aged 30 to 39 in good health. The chain uses TRBV6-5 and TRBJ1-4; weak D call: TRBD1 (5 bases). Input material: memory CD4+ T cells sorted from blood. The subset here: CD45RA-negative fraction. The CDR3 coding sequence is TGTGCCAGCAGTTCCCGGGGGACGGGTAATGAAAAACTGTTTTTT. Amino acid sequence: CASSSRGTGNEKLFF.